The rows below give T cell receptor beta chains drawn from one sample of a study of T cell responses to AZD1222 COVID-19 vaccine. Produced via immunoSEQ multiplex PCR; TCRdb's table is partial and in-frame only. The table shows around 150,000 clones, with over 75% occurring only once. Sequences were derived from peripheral blood, sampled 28 days after the second AZD1222 dose. The receptor set was obtained from an adult who received the AZD1222 COVID-19 vaccine. CDR3s include the opening cysteine and the closing phenylalanine or tryptophan. D genes are given only for firm matches. Not every row has a clone size; where given, it reads once, few, many or a size class.

cdr3_length,v_call,j_call,d_call,clone_size,cdr3_nt,cdr3_aa
18,TRBV21-1,TRBJ2-7,-,-,TGTGCCAGCAGCAAACGGCGTAGACGGCTCCCCCCCTCCTACGAGCAGTACTTC,CASSKRRRRLPPSYEQYF
17,TRBV11-2,TRBJ2-1,-,-,TGTGCCAGCAGCTTAGCTTGGGCGGGACCCTTCTACAATGAGCAGTTCTTC,CASSLAWAGPFYNEQFF
14,TRBV5-1,TRBJ2-7,-,-,TGCGCCAGCGCTTCCCTGGGGCCTTACTACGAGCAGTACTTC,CASASLGPYYEQYF
16,TRBV19,TRBJ2-7,-,once,TGTGCCAGTAGTACAAACAGGGGCAGGGGACTCTGGGAGCAGTACTTC,CASSTNRGRGLWEQYF
14,TRBV11-3,TRBJ2-7,TRBD2,-,TGTGCCAGCAGCCTGGGGGGGAGCTCCTACGAGCAGTACTTC,CASSLGGSSYEQYF
16,TRBV19,TRBJ2-1,-,-,TGTGCCAGTAGTATAGGTTCGCAGGGGCCCTACAATGAGCAGTTCTTC,CASSIGSQGPYNEQFF
14,TRBV25-1,TRBJ1-1,-,-,TGTGCCAGCAGTGCGGACGAGACAGGCACTGAAGCTTTCTTT,CASSADETGTEAFF
15,TRBV3-1/TRBV3-2,TRBJ1-3,-,-,TGTGCCAGCAGCTTCCTTGGGCAGGGTGCGAACACCATATATTTT,CASSFLGQGANTIYF
12,TRBV28,TRBJ2-7,-,few,TGTGCCACCCAGGACAGCGGTTACGAGCAGTACTTC,CATQDSGYEQYF
12,TRBV27,TRBJ2-7,TRBD1,-,TGTGCCACCCTACTGACAGGGGGGGAGCAGTACTTC,CATLLTGGEQYF
14,TRBV5-1,TRBJ1-1,-,-,TGCGCCAGCAGCTCGGCAGGGATGAACACTGAAGCTTTCTTT,CASSSAGMNTEAFF
14,TRBV19,TRBJ2-1,-,-,TGTGCCAGTAAGAGCGGCGAAGGATTCAATGAGCAGTTCTTC,CASKSGEGFNEQFF
14,TRBV7-9,TRBJ1-2,TRBD1,-,TGTGCCAGCAGCTTACTACAGGGGGCGGATGGCTACACCTTC,CASSLLQGADGYTF
15,TRBV4-2,TRBJ1-4,-,-,TGTGCCAGCAGCCAAGATGGTCCAACTAATGAAAAACTGTTTTTT,CASSQDGPTNEKLFF
16,TRBV6-5,TRBJ2-5,-,-,TGTGCCAGCAGTTCCTGGGGAGGGGGCGGGGAAGAGACCCAGTACTTC,CASSSWGGGGEETQYF
15,TRBV11-2,TRBJ1-1,-,-,TGTGCCAGCAGCGCAAATCAGGGACGGGACACTGAAGCTTTCTTT,CASSANQGRDTEAFF
19,TRBV27,TRBJ2-3,-,once,TGTGCCAGCAGAAGGGACAGTGGGGGAAGTAGCGCGGGAGGATATACGCAGTATTTT,CASRRDSGGSSAGGYTQYF
16,TRBV7-9,TRBJ2-7,TRBD1,-,TGTGCCAGCAGCCGAACCCACGGGACAGGGGCCTACGAGCAGTACTTC,CASSRTHGTGAYEQYF
14,TRBV6-5,TRBJ1-5,-,few,TGTGCCAGCAGTTTCAAAGATAGCAATCAGCCCCAGCATTTT,CASSFKDSNQPQHF
13,TRBV19,TRBJ2-1,-,-,TGTGCCAGTAGTATAGACAATATATATGAGCAGTTCTTC,CASSIDNIYEQFF
15,TRBV3-1/TRBV3-2,TRBJ1-2,-,-,TGTGCCAGCAGCCAAGGGTGGTCGGGGAGGTATGGCTACACCTTC,CASSQGWSGRYGYTF
16,TRBV6-1,TRBJ2-4,TRBD1,-,TGTGCCAGCAGTGCCACAGGGGCTTGGGCCAAAAACATTCAGTACTTC,CASSATGAWAKNIQYF
13,TRBV27,TRBJ1-6,-,-,TGTGCCAGCAAGCGCTCCTATAATTCACCCCTCCACTTT,CASKRSYNSPLHF
11,TRBV27,TRBJ2-1,-,-,TGTGCCAGCAGTTGGGGAGATGAGCAGTTCTTC,CASSWGDEQFF
19,TRBV7-9,TRBJ2-1,-,-,TGTGCCAGCAGCTTCCCCTTAGGAGGGGCCCAACCCTCCTACAATGAGCAGTTCTTC,CASSFPLGGAQPSYNEQFF
15,TRBV5-1,TRBJ1-2,TRBD1,-,TGCGCCAGCAGCGTGGGACAGGGGGGAAACTATGGCTACACCTTC,CASSVGQGGNYGYTF
14,TRBV7-9,TRBJ1-2,TRBD1,-,TGTGCCAGCAGCCCCCGGACAGGGGACTATGGCTACACCTTC,CASSPRTGDYGYTF
15,TRBV11-3,TRBJ1-1,-,-,TGTGCCAGCAGCTTGAGAGGGGGATCCGGTACTGAAGCTTTCTTT,CASSLRGGSGTEAFF
15,TRBV5-1,TRBJ1-2,TRBD1,-,TGCGCCAGCAGCTTAAATACAGGGGGCGACTATGGCTACACCTTC,CASSLNTGGDYGYTF
15,TRBV15,TRBJ2-7,-,-,TGTGCCACCAGCAGCCCAAAGAATGCTACCTACGAGCAGTACTTC,CATSSPKNATYEQYF
14,TRBV29-1,TRBJ1-4,-,-,TGCAGCGTTGCTGGGGCAGGTGGGGGTGAAAAACTGTTTTTT,CSVAGAGGGEKLFF
16,TRBV3-1/TRBV3-2,TRBJ2-3,TRBD2,-,TGTGCCAGCAGCCTTGGACTAGCGGGAGGGGTAGATACGCAGTATTTT,CASSLGLAGGVDTQYF
18,TRBV27,TRBJ2-2,TRBD2,-,TGTGCCAGCAGTTTGTTCAGGGTGCAGCGGGGGTCCTACGGGGAGCTGTTTTTT,CASSLFRVQRGSYGELFF
13,TRBV9,TRBJ1-2,-,-,TGTGCCAGCAGCGTAGATCAGGGTTTGGTAGACACCTTC,CASSVDQGLVDTF
19,TRBV6-1,TRBJ2-7,TRBD1,-,TGTGCCAGCAGAGAAAAAACCGGGACAGGGACTTTCCAAGATGACGAGCAGTACTTC,CASREKTGTGTFQDDEQYF
15,TRBV6-5,TRBJ2-1,TRBD2,-,TGTGCCATCACACTAGGGGCGGGAGCCTACAATGAGCAGTTCTTC,CAITLGAGAYNEQFF
15,TRBV2,TRBJ1-6,TRBD1,-,TGTGCCAGCAGCGACAGGGGTACCTATAATTCACCCCTCCACTTT,CASSDRGTYNSPLHF
12,TRBV7-6,TRBJ2-5,-,-,TGTGCCAGCAGCTTAAATATAAAGACCCAGTACTTC,CASSLNIKTQYF
13,TRBV5-4,TRBJ2-7,TRBD1,few,TGTGCCAGCAGCGTAGACAGGGACCACGAGCAGTACTTC,CASSVDRDHEQYF